This T cell receptor beta chain comes out of a study of T cells in localized non-small cell lung cancer. Broader study findings: As only one tumor region underwent sequencing, heterogeneity remains possible. Median roughly 57 top-100 tumor clones were shared with paired adjacent lung. Tumor trailed uninvolved adjacent lung in T cell clonality, which peaked there.

The J segment lost 6 bases and the V segment lost 4 bases, leaving 9 bases of the junction unmatched. Germline CDR1 reads SGHVS; CDR2 reads FQNEAQ. This CDR3 spans 15 amino acids. Notes on this clone: What it binds is unknown.

The protocol was immunoSEQ multiplex PCR, while the TCRdb copy is restricted to in-frame clones and leaves out a portion. This sample has 61,000 or so clones, with approximately 90% found just once. This TCR was recovered from a woman between 35 and 70 years old with stage I lung adenocarcinoma. The chain combines TRBV7-8 with TRBJ2-7; TRBD2 matches at 10 bases. This material consisted of peripheral blood, taken before any cancer treatment. CDR3 residues: CASSSDPGLAFEQYF. The CDR3 DNA reads as TGTGCCAGCAGCTCGGATCCGGGACTAGCGTTCGAGCAGTACTTC.